Following are 5 T cell receptor beta chains from one sample sequenced in a study of T cell clonotyping in hematopoietic cell transplantation. Only in-frame clones appear in the TCRdb table, and some are missing; sequencing was by immunoSEQ multiplex PCR. Of around 80,000 clones in the sample, about 95% were seen once. Time point: recipient sample about 28 days before transplant, after cytoreduction. The material was peripheral blood mononuclear cells, obtained before stem cell transplant. The source of these receptors is a woman aged 45-60 years with acute myeloid leukemia. Some clones in this sample may be carry-over from other donors' samples.

The V call is TRBV5-1, the J call TRBJ1-1; 7 positions match TRBD1. CDR1 SGHRS and CDR2 YFSETQ come from the germline V gene. The CDR3 totals 14 residues. With 4 bases clipped from V and 2 bases from J, the junction kept 5 bases outside the gene matches. The CDR3 reads CASSPGTVNTEAFF. CDR3 DNA sequence: TGCGCCAGCAGCCCGGGGACAGTTAACACTGAAGCTTTCTTT.

The chain links TRBV5-1 to TRBJ1-2; TRBD1 agrees at 9 bases. Germline V gene lookup returns CDR1 SGHRS and CDR2 YFSETQ. The CDR3 is 16 residues long. V was pared by 0 bases and J by 6 bases, with 9 bases of the junction left unmatched. This CDR3 reads CASSLATGTGIHGYTF. DNA of the CDR3: TGCGCCAGCAGCTTGGCGACCGGGACAGGGATCCATGGCTACACCTTC.

The V call is TRBV6-1, the J call TRBJ2-2, with 8 bases aligning to TRBD2. The CDR3 sequence is 14 residues long. From germline, CDR1 is MNHNS and CDR2 SASEGT. Unmatched junction bases numbered 7, after V lost 8 bases and J lost 5 bases. The CDR3 DNA reads TGTGCCAGCGCCGTTGGGACTAGTACCGGGGAGCTGTTTTTT. Protein sequence: CASAVGTSTGELFF.

This chain connects TRBV5-1 to TRBJ2-5; D gene unclear. The CDR3 consists of 13 residues. Trimming pared 0 bases from V and 1 base from J, leaving 4 bases between. Germline assignment: CDR1 SGHRS and CDR2 YFSETQ. CDR3 bases: TGCGCCAGCAGCTTGGGTGCCCAAGAGACCCAGTACTTC. It is translated as CASSLGAQETQYF.

V and J are TRBV19 and TRBJ1-5; no definite D call. The germline V and J ends were trimmed by 1 base and 6 bases, with 4 bases remaining between them. Germline V CDR1 and CDR2: LNHDA, SQIVND (reference sequence). The CDR3 spans 12 residues. CDR3 sequence (DNA): TGTGCCAGTAGTATAGGGGGTCAGCCCCAGCATTTT. It specifies CASSIGGQPQHF.